The clone carrying this TCR beta chain turned up a few times. CDR3 length: 15 residues. Germline V CDR1 and CDR2: MNHEY, SVGAGI. The V and J ends lost 2 bases and 5 bases respectively, with 15 bases between them. The sample originates from a study of CD8+ T cells in alopecia areata. cDNA serving as the sequencing template came from extracted, reverse transcribed RNA. The method was immunoSEQ multiplex PCR; TCRdb's version includes in-frame clones alone and lacks a portion of them. The table lists 200,000 to 250,000 clones, about 53% of them singletons, with approximately 0.5% in the top ten. The chain has TRBV6-5 and TRBJ2-5; maybe TRBD2 (5 bases). Source: CD4+ T cells sorted from blood, taken at week 0. This sequence originates from a human donor with alopecia areata. DNA of the CDR3: TGTGCCAGCAGTTACGATCGGAGACGAGGGGAGACCCAGTACTTC. Its translation: CASSYDRRRGETQYF.